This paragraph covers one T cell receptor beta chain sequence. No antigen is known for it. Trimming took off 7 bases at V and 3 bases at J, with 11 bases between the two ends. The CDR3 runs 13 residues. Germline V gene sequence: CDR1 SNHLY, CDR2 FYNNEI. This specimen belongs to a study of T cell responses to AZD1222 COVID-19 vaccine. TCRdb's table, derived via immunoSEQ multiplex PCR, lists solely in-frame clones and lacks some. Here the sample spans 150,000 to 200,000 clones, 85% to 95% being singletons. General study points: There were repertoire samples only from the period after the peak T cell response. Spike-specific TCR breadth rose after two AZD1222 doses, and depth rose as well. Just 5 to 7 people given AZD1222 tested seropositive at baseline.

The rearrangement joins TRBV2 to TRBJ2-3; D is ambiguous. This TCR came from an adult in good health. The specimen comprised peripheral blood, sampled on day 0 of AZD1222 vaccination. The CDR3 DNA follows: TGTGCCAGCAACCCCCAGAAAACAGATACGCAGTATTTT. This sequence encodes CASNPQKTDTQYF.